A selection of T cell receptor beta chains follows, all from one sample in a study of long-term antiretroviral therapy in people with HIV. The data were produced by immunoSEQ multiplex PCR, yet TCRdb's version contains in-frame clones alone and is incomplete. The data contain 15,000 to 20,000 clones, approximately 78% of them seen just once; the ten biggest clones take up less than 20%. The specimen was unsorted PBMCs, collected 0.6 years after starting antiretroviral therapy. The receptors stem from a young woman with HIV. CDR3s include the opening cysteine and the closing phenylalanine or tryptophan. The D gene is left open where the match is weak. Rows may omit the clone size; those that give it use once, few, many or a size class.

CDR3	DNA	size	D	J	V
CASSLDQWDNANTGELFF	TGTGCCAGCAGCTTAGATCAGTGGGACAATGCGAACACCGGGGAGCTGTTTTTT	medium-sized	.	TRBJ2-2	TRBV11-2
CASSFPDRVEAFF	TGTGCCAGCAGTTTCCCTGACAGGGTAGAAGCTTTCTTT	.	TRBD1	TRBJ1-1	TRBV28
CASSPLEGYGETQYF	TGTGCCAGCAGCCCCTTAGAGGGGTATGGGGAGACCCAGTACTTC	.	.	TRBJ2-5	TRBV9
CASRRVSMNTEAFF	TGTGCCAGCAGGAGGGTCTCCATGAACACTGAAGCTTTCTTT	.	.	TRBJ1-1	TRBV27
CASSERSPSDDYTDTQYF	TGTGCCAGCAGTGAAAGGTCGCCATCCGACGATTACACAGATACGCAGTATTTT	.	.	TRBJ2-3	TRBV6-1
CASSRTYNEQFF	TGTGCCAGCAGCCGGACCTACAATGAGCAGTTCTTC	.	.	TRBJ2-1	TRBV11-3
CASSFGQILPDTQYF	TGTGCCAGCAGTTTCGGGCAGATCCTCCCAGATACGCAGTATTTT	.	.	TRBJ2-3	TRBV27
CASSQEGGTGNTIYF	TGCGCCAGCAGCCAAGAGGGGGGGACTGGAAACACCATATATTTT	.	.	TRBJ1-3	TRBV4-3
CASSSGDYGYTF	TGTGCCAGCAGCTCGGGGGATTATGGCTACACCTTC	.	.	TRBJ1-2	TRBV7-2
CASSLSYRGGEKLFF	TGTGCCAGCAGTTTATCCTACCGGGGGGGTGAAAAACTGTTTTTT	.	.	TRBJ1-4	TRBV28
CASSLSGLAGAGETQYF	TGTGCCAGCAGCTTATCGGGACTAGCGGGGGCGGGGGAGACCCAGTACTTC	.	TRBD2	TRBJ2-5	TRBV7-2
CASSQGFSGGTSSYNEQFF	TGTGCCAGCAGCCAAGGGTTTAGCGGGGGGACTAGCTCCTACAATGAGCAGTTCTTC	.	TRBD2	TRBJ2-1	TRBV4-2
CAWSANSPLHF	TGTGCCTGGAGCGCGAATTCACCCCTCCACTTT	once	.	TRBJ1-6	TRBV30
CASSYQAHQPQHF	TGTGCCAGCAGTTACCAAGCACATCAGCCCCAGCATTTT	.	.	TRBJ1-5	TRBV6-5
CASSSSSGSYNEQFF	TGTGCCAGCAGTAGCTCTAGCGGGAGTTACAATGAGCAGTTCTTC	.	TRBD2	TRBJ2-1	TRBV28
CASSGQGSHGYTF	TGTGCCAGCAGCGGACAGGGGTCCCATGGCTACACCTTC	.	TRBD1	TRBJ1-2	TRBV6-5
CASSSGQGPFLFIQYF	TGTGCCAGTAGTAGCGGACAGGGGCCCTTTCTCTTCATTCAGTACTTC	.	TRBD1	TRBJ2-4	TRBV19
CASSQTALVLNTEAFF	TGTGCCAGCAGTCAAACAGCGCTCGTTTTGAACACTGAAGCTTTCTTT	.	.	TRBJ1-1	TRBV27
CASSELRGIAENEQFF	TGCGCCAGCAGTGAGTTGCGGGGAATCGCGGAGAATGAGCAGTTCTTC	.	.	TRBJ2-1	TRBV10-2
CASRSPGFRHYGYTF	TGTGCAAGTCGCTCCCCGGGCTTTCGGCACTATGGCTACACCTTC	.	.	TRBJ1-2	TRBV12-2
CASSQSGALNQYF	TGTGCCAGCAGCCAGTCGGGGGCCCTGAACCAGTACTTC	few	.	TRBJ2-5	TRBV7-2
CSVEALQGMQFF	TGCAGCGTTGAAGCACTCCAGGGGATGCAGTTCTTC	.	.	TRBJ2-1	TRBV29-1
CASSPGLKSYNEQFF	TGTGCCAGCAGCCCGGGACTCAAATCCTACAATGAGCAGTTCTTC	.	.	TRBJ2-1	TRBV27
CASSVQGGNTEAFF	TGTGCCAGCAGCGTGCAGGGCGGGAACACTGAAGCTTTCTTT	once	.	TRBJ1-1	TRBV9
CASSIYRGSYEQYF	TGTGCCAGTAGTATATACAGGGGTTCCTACGAGCAGTACTTC	.	TRBD1	TRBJ2-7	TRBV19
CASSLNREKLFF	TGTGCCAGCAGCCTAAACAGGGAAAAACTGTTTTTT	few	.	TRBJ1-4	TRBV6-5
CASSAMAGVRTGELFF	TGTGCCAGCAGCGCCATGGCGGGAGTGCGAACCGGGGAGCTGTTTTTT	.	TRBD2	TRBJ2-2	TRBV28
CASSREGDPYNEQFF	TGTGCCAGCAGCCGAGAAGGAGACCCGTACAATGAGCAGTTCTTC	few	.	TRBJ2-1	TRBV4-2
CASRDRGNTEAFF	TGTGCCAGTAGAGACAGGGGGAACACTGAAGCTTTCTTT	.	TRBD1	TRBJ1-1	TRBV19
CASSPPGGRGNTEAFF	TGTGCCAGCTCACCACCGGGAGGCAGGGGGAACACTGAAGCTTTCTTT	.	.	TRBJ1-1	TRBV18
CASSYSGHDEQYF	TGTGCCAGCAGTTACTCAGGGCACGACGAGCAGTACTTC	.	.	TRBJ2-7	TRBV6-5